Below, 8 T cell receptor beta chains from the same sample are listed, as sequenced in a study of CD8 T cells in ankylosing spondylitis. Via MiXCR, TCRdb re-called the 5' RACE reads, giving one row per CDR3 protein. The table records approximately 220,000 distinct CDR3 sequences, over 9.5% of them present only once. The sequenced material came from blood, either unsorted or a sorted T cell fraction (not recorded which). These receptors were collected from a male donor with ankylosing spondylitis or in good health (not recorded which).

V usage is TRBV20-1 and J usage is TRBJ2-5; possible D gene TRBD2, 7 bases. Trimming left V 0 bases short and J 5 bases short, with 13 bases between. The CDR3 sequence is 14 residues long. The germline V gene encodes CDR1 DFQATT and CDR2 SNEGSKA (reference sequence). DNA of the CDR3: TGCAGTGCTAGAGATACGGGGGGCTATGAGACCCAGTACTTC. Protein: CSARDTGGYETQYF.

The chain is built from TRBV20-1 and TRBJ2-3; TRBD1 matches 7 bases. This CDR3 is built from 13 residues. Germline V gene data show CDR1 as DFQATT and CDR2 as SNEGSKA (reference sequence). The V and J ends lost 4 bases and 4 bases, in that order; junction bases with no gene match: 5. The CDR3 protein is CSAKLTGADTQYF. In DNA, the CDR3 is TGCAGTGCTAAACTAACAGGGGCAGATACGCAGTATTTT.

This rearrangement joins TRBV24-1 to TRBJ2-3; D is perhaps TRBD2 (6 bases). The V gene's germline CDR1 is KGHDR and CDR2 SFDVKD. V shed 1 base and J shed 2 bases, with 12 bases lying between them. This CDR3 contains 16 residues. CDR3: CATSDFVRGITDTQYF. The CDR3 DNA follows: TGTGCCACCAGTGATTTCGTACGGGGGATCACAGATACGCAGTATTTT.

This clonotype appeared many times. V and J are TRBV20-1 and TRBJ1-2, with D possibly TRBD1 on 6 matching bases. The CDR3 runs 14 residues. Germline V gene data show CDR1 as DFQATT and CDR2 as SNEGSKA (reference sequence). Trimming left V 1 base short and J 0 bases short, with 9 bases between. The CDR3, as DNA: TGCAGTGCTAGAGCGCAGGGGTCTAACTATGGCTACACCTTC. Protein product: CSARAQGSNYGYTF.

This clonotype has ten or more counts. This rearrangement joins TRBV3-1 to TRBJ1-6; tentative D call: TRBD1 (6 bases). V gave up 5 bases and J gave up 3 bases, with 11 bases separating them. The CDR3 length is 15 residues. Germline loops: CDR1 LGHDT, CDR2 YNNKEL (reference sequence). The CDR3 nucleotides are TGTGCCAGCAGCGCGGACAGTGTCTATAATTCACCCCTCCACTTT. It yields the protein CASSADSVYNSPLHF.

This clonotype was observed at least ten times. V is TRBV24-1 and J is TRBJ2-3; D is unresolved. This CDR3 is 12 amino acids long. V lost 4 bases, J lost 0 bases, and 1 base lay in between. CDR1 is KGHDR and CDR2 is SFDVKD in the germline V gene. The CDR3 region is CATSDSTDTQYF. The CDR3 DNA is TGTGCCACCAGTGACAGCACAGATACGCAGTATTTT.

For this clonotype: Just one base apart from a much larger clone, this may be a read error. The CDR3 reads CASSLSASADTQHF. DNA of the CDR3: TGTGCCAGCAGTTTATCGGCCTCCGCGGATACGCAGCATTTT. The V and J genes are TRBV12-3 or TRBV12-4 and TRBJ2-3, with D unclear. The J call may be faulty, since TRBJ1-5 better matches the DNA end. This CDR3 contains 14 residues.

This clonotype was seen a few times. This rearrangement joins TRBV12-3 or TRBV12-4 to TRBJ2-2, with TRBD2 matching over 8 bases. This CDR3 spans 16 amino acids. With 4 bases clipped from V and 0 bases from J, the junction kept 4 bases outside the gene matches. DNA of the CDR3: TGTGCCAGCAGTTCGGGAGGGGGGGCGAACACCGGGGAGCTGTTTTTT. Translating gives CASSSGGGANTGELFF.